These T cell receptor beta chains were read from a single sample in a study of blood T cells in healthy people across ages. TCRdb analysed the 5' RACE reads with MiXCR anew, one entry per CDR3 protein. Of fewer than 2,000,000 distinct CDR3 sequences listed, about 35% are singletons. Material: blood. These receptors came from a woman aged 25 to 39 in good health. Each CDR3 is given with its conserved first and last residue. D genes are given only for firm matches. Clone size is shown for a subset of rows, as once, few, many or a class of expanded clone.

clone size	V gene	D gene	J gene	CDR3 DNA	CDR3 protein
-	TRBV28	-	TRBJ2-1	TGTGCCAGCACATTAAATCTGCCCCTTTGGTTGGGTGAGCAGTTCTTC	CASTLNLPLWLGEQFF
-	TRBV6-1	-	TRBJ1-2	TGTGCCAACAGTGGGGGCTACACCTTC	CANSGGYTF
few	TRBV27	-	TRBJ1-2	TGTGCCAGCAGTTTATCGAATTCCCGGTATGGCTACACCTTC	CASSLSNSRYGYTF
-	TRBV27	-	TRBJ2-1	TGTGCCAGCAGTTTAAGACTAGGGGTCAGTGAGCAGTTCTTC	CASSLRLGVSEQFF
few	TRBV27	TRBD1	TRBJ2-3	TGTGCCAGCAGTTCCGGGACAGGATATTATCAGAAGTATTTT	CASSSGTGYYQKYF
-	TRBV6-1	TRBD2	TRBJ2-7	TGTGCCAGCAGTGAGGTTAAGGGACTAGCGGGATCCCATAACTACGAGCAGTACTTC	CASSEVKGLAGSHNYEQYF
many	TRBV7-9	TRBD1	TRBJ2-1	TGTGCCAGCAGCTTCGGACAGGGTGCCTACAATGAGCAGTTCTTC	CASSFGQGAYNEQFF
-	TRBV7-2	TRBD2	TRBJ2-7	TGTGCCAGCACCCGAAGGAGCGGGAGGCCCCCCGAGCAGTACTTC	CASTRRSGRPPEQYF
-	TRBV20-1	TRBD2	TRBJ2-3	TGCAGTGCTAACGGCGGGAGTGCAGATACGCAGTATTTT	CSANGGSADTQYF
-	TRBV11-2	-	TRBJ1-2	TGTGCCAGCAGCTTAGATCCAGGGTTTACTAACTATGGCTACACCTTC	CASSLDPGFTNYGYTF
-	TRBV20-1	-	TRBJ1-4	TGCAGTGCTAGAGATCGGGGCAGGTGGGAAAAACTGTTTTTT	CSARDRGRWEKLFF
-	TRBV20-1	TRBD2	TRBJ2-7	TGCAGTGCTAGAGATATACTAGCGGGCCTTAGGGACGAGCAGTACTTC	CSARDILAGLRDEQYF
-	TRBV6-1	-	TRBJ1-1	TGTGCCAGCAGTGAACTGGCAGGGACGAACACTGAAGCTTTCTTT	CASSELAGTNTEAFF
-	TRBV7-3	TRBD1	TRBJ1-1	TGTGCCAGCAGCTTATCAGGGACAGGGGATGAAGCTTTCTTT	CASSLSGTGDEAFF
-	TRBV20-1	-	TRBJ2-7	TGCAGTGCTAGAGAGGGGGCCCGGAGCTCCTACGAGCAGTACTTC	CSAREGARSSYEQYF
-	TRBV3-1	TRBD2	TRBJ2-3	TGTGCCAGCAGCCACCAGCGGGGGGCCACCGGGACAGATACGCAGTATTTT	CASSHQRGATGTDTQYF
-	TRBV15	-	TRBJ2-1	TGTGCCACCAGCGGAGCGACTTCACGGGGTGAGCAGTTCTTC	CATSGATSRGEQFF
-	TRBV20-1	-	TRBJ2-7	TGCAGTGCTAGCCCTCGCGGACAATCCTACGAGCAGTACTTC	CSASPRGQSYEQYF
-	TRBV2	TRBD1	TRBJ1-5	TGTGCCAGCACCGAGACAGGGGGCAATCAGCCCCAGCATTTT	CASTETGGNQPQHF
-	TRBV6-5	-	TRBJ2-6	TGTGCCAGTAGTTACGGGCGGCCGAGGTTCAACGTCCTGACTTTC	CASSYGRPRFNVLTF
-	TRBV20-1	TRBD2	TRBJ2-7	TGCAGTGCTAGAGCCGGGACTAGCAACGAGCAGTACTTC	CSARAGTSNEQYF
-	TRBV5-6	TRBD1	TRBJ1-2	TGTGCCAGCAGCGCCACCGGGACAGGGGGGTCCTATGGCTACACCTTC	CASSATGTGGSYGYTF
many	TRBV29-1	-	TRBJ2-7	TGCAGCGCCGGGACGGGCACCTACGAGCAGTACTTC	CSAGTGTYEQYF
few	TRBV2	TRBD2	TRBJ2-7	TGTGCCAGCAGTGTAGCGGGGGGGCGAGAGCAGTACTTC	CASSVAGGREQYF
-	TRBV20-1	TRBD2	TRBJ2-3	TGCGGTGCTAAAGGGGCTAGCGGGAGCACAGATACGCAGTATTTT	CGAKGASGSTDTQYF
-	TRBV7-8	-	TRBJ1-5	TGTGCCAGCAGCGAGAGAATGGGCAATCAGCCCCAGCATTTT	CASSERMGNQPQHF
once	TRBV6-5	-	TRBJ1-1	TGTGCCAGCAGTTACGTAGGACCGGAGGCTGAAGCTTTCTTT	CASSYVGPEAEAFF
few	TRBV7-9	TRBD1	TRBJ2-7	TGTGCCAGCAGCATACCTTTGGGACAGGGGGGACTAGCCTACGAGCAGTACTTC	CASSIPLGQGGLAYEQYF
few	TRBV20-1	-	TRBJ2-7	TGCAGTGCTAGCGGGAGATATTTAGGGCAGTACTTC	CSASGRYLGQYF
-	TRBV20-1	-	TRBJ2-5	TGCAGTGCTAGAATAGCCAGCTCAGAGACCCAGTACTTC	CSARIASSETQYF
-	TRBV5-6	-	TRBJ2-6	TGTGCCAGCAGCTTGGATTACTACAGGCCAATCGAAGCAGGGGAAAGCTCTGGGGCCAACGTCCTGACTTTC	CASSLDYYRPIEAGESSGANVLTF
-	TRBV20-1	TRBD2	TRBJ2-3	TGCAGCACCGGGACTAGCGGCACAGATACGCAGTATTTT	CSTGTSGTDTQYF
few	TRBV7-9	-	TRBJ1-2	TGTGCCAGCAGCCCCCCCCAGGGTATTAGTGGCTACACCTTC	CASSPPQGISGYTF
-	TRBV5-1	TRBD1	TRBJ1-4	TGCGCCAGCAGCTCTAGAACACCGGACAGGGGAAGTGAAAAACGGTTTTTT	CASSSRTPDRGSEKRFF
few	TRBV10-3	-	TRBJ2-5	TGTGCCATCATGATCAGGATCGGGGGAGAGCAGTACTTC	CAIMIRIGGEQYF
-	TRBV20-1	TRBD2	TRBJ2-3	TGCAGTGCTCCTAGGGGACTAGCGGGGGCCTCCACAGATACGCAGTATTTT	CSAPRGLAGASTDTQYF
few	TRBV28	TRBD2	TRBJ2-3	TGTGCCAGCAGTTTGATCATTAGCGGGAGGGATACGCAGTATTTT	CASSLIISGRDTQYF
few	TRBV5-1	TRBD1	TRBJ1-6	TGCGCCAGCAGCAAGACAGGGATGGCTTCGAATTCACCCCTCCACTTT	CASSKTGMASNSPLHF
-	TRBV20-1	TRBD2	TRBJ2-1	TGCAGTGCTAGAGATGATAGCGGGGTTTCCTACAATGAGCAGTTCTTC	CSARDDSGVSYNEQFF
-	TRBV19	-	TRBJ1-5	TGTGCCAGTAGTATAGGGGAAGGTGGCCAGCCCCAGCATTTT	CASSIGEGGQPQHF
few	TRBV27	-	TRBJ2-5	TGTGCCAGCAGTTTATGGGTCGGGACCCAAGAGACCCAGTACTTC	CASSLWVGTQETQYF
few	TRBV27	TRBD1	TRBJ1-4	TGTGCCAGCAGTCCCACAGGGGGGAATGAAAAACTGTTTTTT	CASSPTGGNEKLFF
-	TRBV7-2	-	TRBJ1-5	TGTGCCAGCAGCCCCGGACTGGTTAGTGATCCTAGGGACAATCAGCCCCAGCATTTT	CASSPGLVSDPRDNQPQHF
few	TRBV9	-	TRBJ2-1	TGTGCCAGCGGTGGGAGGAGGGGGACTGCGGTTGAGCAGTTCTTC	CASGGRRGTAVEQFF